This TCR beta chain comes out of a study of monozygotic twins with inflammatory bowel disease. Sampling involved one blood draw (less than 2.8 ml) for every donor. Whole blood without T cell sorting served as the source of isolated total RNA. The CDR3 covers 18 residues. Germline V gene sequence: CDR1 LNHDA, CDR2 SQIVND (reference sequence). Findings and caveats of the study: Reduced clonotype sharing with other individuals was observed in IBD patients relative to healthy twins, especially with disease activity. Diversity of TCRbeta measured by inverse Simpson was lower in IBD patients than in healthy co-twins.

TCRdb reprocessed the 5' RACE reads, with one entry per CDR3 protein and no DNA. The sample data list approximately 380,000 distinct CDR3 sequences. Regarding this clonotype: Its antigen is not identified.

V and J are TRBV19 and TRBJ2-6; as DNA is missing, the TRBD1 call by TCRdb cannot be tested. The sample comprised blood. The sequence derives from a human donor with ulcerative colitis or Crohn's disease, or a healthy co-twin of an affected twin (not recorded which). The CDR3: CASSSRGRLSSGANVLTF. Full variable domain (outside the CDR3, taken from reference TRBV19 and TRBJ2-6): DGGITQSPKYLFRKEGQNVTLSCEQNLNHDAMYWYRQDPGQGLRLIYYSQIVNDFQKGDIAEGYSVSREKKESFPLTVTSAQKNPTAFYLCASSSRGRLSSGANVLTFGAGSRLTVL.